Listed below are T cell receptor beta chains from one sample, sequenced in a study of cytomegalovirus exposure and HLA in healthy donors. This table comes from immunoSEQ multiplex PCR, and its TCRdb copy is limited to in-frame clones, with some not included. Here the sample spans 150,000 to 160,000 clones, approximately 80% being singletons. The sample was PBMCs. The origin of the receptors is a man aged 25 to 45 in good health and CMV-seropositive. Both conserved end residues are part of each CDR3.

v_call: TRBV18; cdr3_aa: CASSPAGADQPQHF
v_call: TRBV7-2; cdr3_aa: CASSLSPGSGGTEAFF
v_call: TRBV27; cdr3_aa: CASSFSGTGANYGYTF
v_call: TRBV5-4; cdr3_aa: CASSPTVDRAPGFLETQYF
v_call: TRBV6-6; cdr3_aa: CASSYEGTGANYGYTF
v_call: TRBV2; cdr3_aa: CASSKGLAGQETQYF
v_call: TRBV7-7; cdr3_aa: CASSLDGGTGELFF
v_call: TRBV2; cdr3_aa: CARKVTGAGTGELFF
v_call: TRBV7-2; cdr3_aa: CASSFGRYQETQYF
v_call: TRBV4-2; cdr3_aa: CASSQDPWPQGAGADTQYF
v_call: TRBV6-5; cdr3_aa: CASSSGLAGGGKTQYF
v_call: TRBV19; cdr3_aa: CASSLDSSTETQYF
v_call: TRBV7-2; cdr3_aa: CASSRDRGSYNEQFF
v_call: TRBV6-5; cdr3_aa: CASSYSNRGNSEQFF
v_call: TRBV7-8; cdr3_aa: CASSLAGGNKQYHPYEQYF
v_call: TRBV4-1; cdr3_aa: CASSQVLTRQETQYF
v_call: TRBV5-5; cdr3_aa: CASSLATGGPLGETQYF
v_call: TRBV4-1; cdr3_aa: CASSPGLGPVNEQFF
v_call: TRBV7-9; cdr3_aa: CASSPRRDRKETQYF
v_call: TRBV27; cdr3_aa: CASRPSGRAEQYF
v_call: TRBV5-1; cdr3_aa: CASSFSPGTGGNNEQFF
v_call: TRBV4-3; cdr3_aa: CASSQMDREGEKLFF
v_call: TRBV19; cdr3_aa: CASSIRENQPQHF
v_call: TRBV28; cdr3_aa: CASSSRGANGNTIYF
v_call: TRBV29-1; cdr3_aa: CSVTGTLNTGELFF
v_call: TRBV29-1; cdr3_aa: CSVAGTQAYEQYF
v_call: TRBV27; cdr3_aa: CASSPKGTSGRREQFF
v_call: TRBV7-3; cdr3_aa: CASSLGGGNDEQFF
v_call: TRBV5-1; cdr3_aa: CASSWTSFSGANVLTF